This T cell receptor (beta chain) is drawn from a study of human T cells and chemical hapten exposure. Across the whole study: Diphenylcyclopropenone was applied weekly to patients' scalps across the approximately 25-week study. Small volume differences among pooled libraries mainly caused per-sample TCR yield variation. The study's findings and limits: Sensitization with DPC brought no change to TCRs above 1 in 1000 in frequency.

Noted time point: pre-sensitization, week 0. Treatment of the sample: therapeutic diphenylcyclopropenone sensitization with weekly scalp DPC. The starting material, unfractionated whole blood, was used for total RNA extraction. Looked up from germline, CDR1 is LGHDT and CDR2 is YNNKEL (reference sequence). The CDR3 extends over 13 amino acids. A word on this clonotype: The target antigen is unknown. At one boundary the junction diverges from the germline segment, which might be a read error.

TCRdb independently ran MiXCR on the RACE reads; one entry per CDR3 protein. The sample lists 300,000 to 400,000 distinct CDR3 sequences, approximately 5.1% occurring once. The sample was whole blood, taken in connection with sensitization to the hapten diphenylcyclopropenone (DPC). This receptor was obtained from a woman between 45 and 65 years old with alopecia areata. Some clones in this sample may be carry-over from other donors' samples. The chain couples TRBV3-1 to TRBJ1-1; no definite D call. CDR3 nucleotides: TGTGCCAGCAGCCAAGCTGGGAACACTAAAGCTTTCTTT. Protein sequence: CASSQAGNTKAFF.